The sequence of this T cell receptor beta chain was determined in a study of blood T cells in healthy people across ages. From germline, CDR1 is SGHVS and CDR2 FQNEAQ. CDR3 size: 15 residues. Trimming pared 4 bases from V and 6 bases from J, leaving 17 bases between. Primed by a sample-barcoded 5' primer and a J-beta primer mix, a second PCR proceeded for about 7 to 11 cycles. Via MiXCR, TCRdb re-called the 5' RACE reads, giving one row per CDR3 protein. In the table there are roughly 1,100,000 distinct CDR3 sequences, 25% of which are singletons. This clonotype showed up just a few times. The same data also contributed to another study, on T cells of mothers and their children.

Sample: blood. This TCR was recovered from a girl aged 2 to 10 in good health. The chain combines TRBV7-8 with TRBJ2-3, with D possibly being TRBD2 (6 bases). In DNA form, the CDR3 reads TGTGCCAGCAGCTCTCCACCGACTAGTGCTGATACGCAGTATTTT. This gives the protein CASSSPPTSADTQYF.